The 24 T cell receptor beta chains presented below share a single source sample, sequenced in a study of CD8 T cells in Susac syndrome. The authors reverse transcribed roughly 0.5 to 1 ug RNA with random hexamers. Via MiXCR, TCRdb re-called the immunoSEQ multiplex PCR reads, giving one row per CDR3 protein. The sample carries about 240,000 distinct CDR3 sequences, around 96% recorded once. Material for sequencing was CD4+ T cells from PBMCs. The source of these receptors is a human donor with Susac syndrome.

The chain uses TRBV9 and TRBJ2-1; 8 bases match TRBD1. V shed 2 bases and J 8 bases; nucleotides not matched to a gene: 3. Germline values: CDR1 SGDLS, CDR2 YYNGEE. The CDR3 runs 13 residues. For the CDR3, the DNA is TGTGCCAGCAGCGTCGACAGGGGCCATGAGCAGTTCTTC. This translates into CASSVDRGHEQFF.

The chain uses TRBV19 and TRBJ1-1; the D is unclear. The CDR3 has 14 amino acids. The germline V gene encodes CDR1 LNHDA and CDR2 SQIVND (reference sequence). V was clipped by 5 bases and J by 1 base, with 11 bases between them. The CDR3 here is CASSFGRRNTEAFF. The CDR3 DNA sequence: TGTGCCAGTAGTTTCGGGCGGAGGAACACTGAAGCTTTCTTT.

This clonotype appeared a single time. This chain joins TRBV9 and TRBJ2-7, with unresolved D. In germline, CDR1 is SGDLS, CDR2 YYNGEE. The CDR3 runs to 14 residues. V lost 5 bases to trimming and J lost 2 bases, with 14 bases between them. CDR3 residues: CASSASGKPYEQYF. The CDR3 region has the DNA TGTGCCAGCAGTGCTTCTGGCAAACCCTACGAGCAGTACTTC.

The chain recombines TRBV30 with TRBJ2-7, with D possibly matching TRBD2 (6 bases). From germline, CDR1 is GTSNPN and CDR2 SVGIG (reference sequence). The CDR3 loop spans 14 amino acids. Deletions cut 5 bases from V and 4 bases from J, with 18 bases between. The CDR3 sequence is CAWGRDLGGYEQYF. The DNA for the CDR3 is TGTGCCTGGGGCCGGGACTTGGGCGGATACGAGCAGTACTTC.

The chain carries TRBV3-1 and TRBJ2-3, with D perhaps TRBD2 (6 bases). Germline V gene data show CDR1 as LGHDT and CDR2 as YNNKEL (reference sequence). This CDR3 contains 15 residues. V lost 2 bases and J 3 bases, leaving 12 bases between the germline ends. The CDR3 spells CASSQSGQKTDTQYF. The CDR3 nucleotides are TGTGCCAGCAGCCAAAGCGGGCAGAAGACAGATACGCAGTATTTT.

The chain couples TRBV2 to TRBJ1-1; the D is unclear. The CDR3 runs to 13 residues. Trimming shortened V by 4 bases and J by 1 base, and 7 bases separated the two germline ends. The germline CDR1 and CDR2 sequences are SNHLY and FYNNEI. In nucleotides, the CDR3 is TGTGCCAGCAGTGCAGACACGAACACTGAAGCTTTCTTT. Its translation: CASSADTNTEAFF. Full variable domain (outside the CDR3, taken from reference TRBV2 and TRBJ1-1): EPEVTQTPSHQVTQMGQEVILRCVPISNHLYFYWYRQILGQKVEFLVSFYNNEISEKSEIFDDQFSVERPDGSNFTLKIRSTKLEDSAMYFCASSADTNTEAFFGQGTRLTVV.

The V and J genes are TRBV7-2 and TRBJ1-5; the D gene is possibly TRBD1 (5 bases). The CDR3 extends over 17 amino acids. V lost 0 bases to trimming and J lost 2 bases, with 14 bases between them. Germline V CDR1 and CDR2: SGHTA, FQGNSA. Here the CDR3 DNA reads TGTGCCAGCAGCTTAGCACCCGGGGGTTTCGGCAATCAGCCCCAGCATTTT. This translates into CASSLAPGGFGNQPQHF.

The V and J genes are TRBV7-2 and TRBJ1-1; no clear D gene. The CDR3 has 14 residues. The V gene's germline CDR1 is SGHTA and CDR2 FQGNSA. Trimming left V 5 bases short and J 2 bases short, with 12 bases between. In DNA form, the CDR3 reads TGTGCCAGCAGCCAACACCCCGCCAACACTGAAGCTTTCTTT. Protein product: CASSQHPANTEAFF.

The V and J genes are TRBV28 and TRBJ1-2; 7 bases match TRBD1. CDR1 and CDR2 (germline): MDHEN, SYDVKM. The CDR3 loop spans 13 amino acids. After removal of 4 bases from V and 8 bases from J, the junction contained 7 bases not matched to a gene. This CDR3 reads CASSSTGSIGYTF. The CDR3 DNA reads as TGTGCCAGCAGTTCGACAGGGTCTATAGGCTACACCTTC.

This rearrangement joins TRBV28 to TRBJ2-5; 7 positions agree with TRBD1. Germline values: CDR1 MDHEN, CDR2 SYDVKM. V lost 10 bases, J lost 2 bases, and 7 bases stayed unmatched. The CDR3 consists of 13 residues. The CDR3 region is CATQTGLQETQYF. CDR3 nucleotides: TGTGCCACCCAGACAGGGTTACAAGAGACCCAGTACTTC.

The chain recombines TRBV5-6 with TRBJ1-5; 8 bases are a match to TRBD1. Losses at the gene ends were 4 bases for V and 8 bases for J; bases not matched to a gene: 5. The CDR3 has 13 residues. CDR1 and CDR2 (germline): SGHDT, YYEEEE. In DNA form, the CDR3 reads TGTGCCAGCAGCCATCCAGGGGGCGAGCCCCAGCATTTT. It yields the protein CASSHPGGEPQHF.

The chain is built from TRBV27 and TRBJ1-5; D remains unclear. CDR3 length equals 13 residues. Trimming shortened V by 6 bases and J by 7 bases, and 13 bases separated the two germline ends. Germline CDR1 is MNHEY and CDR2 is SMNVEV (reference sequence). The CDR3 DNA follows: TGTGCCAGCAGACGACGCAATGGGCAGCCCCAGCATTTT. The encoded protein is CASRRRNGQPQHF.

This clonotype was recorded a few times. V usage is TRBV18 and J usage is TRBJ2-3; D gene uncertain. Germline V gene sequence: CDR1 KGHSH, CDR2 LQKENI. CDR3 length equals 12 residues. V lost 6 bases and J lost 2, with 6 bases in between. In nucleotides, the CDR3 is TGTGCCAGCTCTCCGACCACAGATACGCAGTATTTT. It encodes CASSPTTDTQYF.

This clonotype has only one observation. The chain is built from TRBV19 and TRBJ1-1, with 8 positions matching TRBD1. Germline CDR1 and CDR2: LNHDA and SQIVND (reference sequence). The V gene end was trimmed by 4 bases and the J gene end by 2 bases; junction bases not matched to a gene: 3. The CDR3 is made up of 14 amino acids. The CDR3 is CASSTGQGNTEAFF. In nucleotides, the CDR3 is TGTGCCAGTAGTACAGGACAGGGAAACACTGAAGCTTTCTTT.

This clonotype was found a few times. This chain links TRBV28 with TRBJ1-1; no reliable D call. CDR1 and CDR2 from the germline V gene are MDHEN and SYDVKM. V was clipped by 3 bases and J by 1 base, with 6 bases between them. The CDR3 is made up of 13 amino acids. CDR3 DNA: TGTGCCAGCAGTTTTGTAGGGAACACTGAAGCTTTCTTT. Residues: CASSFVGNTEAFF.

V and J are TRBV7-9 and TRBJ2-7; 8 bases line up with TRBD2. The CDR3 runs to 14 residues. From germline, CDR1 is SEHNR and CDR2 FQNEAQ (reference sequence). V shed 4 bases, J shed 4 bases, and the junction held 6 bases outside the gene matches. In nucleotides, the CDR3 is TGTGCCAGCAGCTCCTCAGCGGGAGCTTACGAGCAGTACTTC. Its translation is CASSSSAGAYEQYF.

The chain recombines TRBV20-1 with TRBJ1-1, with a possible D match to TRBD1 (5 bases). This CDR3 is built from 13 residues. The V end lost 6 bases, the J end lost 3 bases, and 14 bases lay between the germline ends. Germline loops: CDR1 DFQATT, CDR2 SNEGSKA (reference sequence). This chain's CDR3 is CSASRELDTEAFF. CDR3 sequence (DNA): TGCAGTGCCAGCAGGGAGTTGGACACTGAAGCTTTCTTT.

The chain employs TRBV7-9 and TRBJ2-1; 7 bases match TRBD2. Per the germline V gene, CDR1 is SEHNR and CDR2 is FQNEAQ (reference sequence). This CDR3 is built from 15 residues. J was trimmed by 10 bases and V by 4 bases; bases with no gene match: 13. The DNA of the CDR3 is TGTGCCAGCAGCTCCTCTCTGTGGGGGACTAACGAGCAGTTCTTC. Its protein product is CASSSSLWGTNEQFF.

The CDR3 is CASSHSGWNEQFF. The CDR3 DNA sequence: TGTGCCAGCAGCCACTCGGGGTGGAATGAGCAGTTCTTC. This chain joins TRBV3-1 and TRBJ2-1; the D gene is possibly TRBD2 (5 bases). The germline V gene encodes CDR1 LGHDT and CDR2 YNNKEL (reference sequence). This CDR3 spans 13 amino acids. V was trimmed by 3 bases and J by 7 bases, leaving 10 bases between them.

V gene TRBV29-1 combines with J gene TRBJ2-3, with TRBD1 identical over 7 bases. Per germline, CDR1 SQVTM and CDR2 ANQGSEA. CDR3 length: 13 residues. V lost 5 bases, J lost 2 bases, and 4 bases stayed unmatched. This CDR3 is CSVRQGSTDTQYF. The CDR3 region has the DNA TGCAGCGTTCGACAGGGTTCCACAGATACGCAGTATTTT.

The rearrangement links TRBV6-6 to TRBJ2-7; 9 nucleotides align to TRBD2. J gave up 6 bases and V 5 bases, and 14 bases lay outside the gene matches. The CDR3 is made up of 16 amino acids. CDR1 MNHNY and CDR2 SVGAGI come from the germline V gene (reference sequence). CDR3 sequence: CASSDQREAGWREQYF. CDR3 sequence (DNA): TGTGCCAGCAGTGACCAGCGGGAGGCAGGTTGGCGCGAGCAGTACTTC.

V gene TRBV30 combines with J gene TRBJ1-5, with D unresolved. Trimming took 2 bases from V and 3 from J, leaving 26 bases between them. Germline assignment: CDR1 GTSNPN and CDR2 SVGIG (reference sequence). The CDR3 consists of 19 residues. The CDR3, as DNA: TGTGCCTGGAGTTTTCCGACTTCGGGGAAGAGAATATACAATCAGCCCCAGCATTTT. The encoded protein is CAWSFPTSGKRIYNQPQHF.

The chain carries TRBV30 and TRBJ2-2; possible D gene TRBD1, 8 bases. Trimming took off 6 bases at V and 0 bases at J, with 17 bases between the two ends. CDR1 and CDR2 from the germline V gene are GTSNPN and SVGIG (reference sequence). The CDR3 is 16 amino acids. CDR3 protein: CACPRGLAANTGELFF. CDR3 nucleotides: TGTGCCTGCCCCAGGGGGCTAGCGGCGAACACCGGGGAGCTGTTTTTT.

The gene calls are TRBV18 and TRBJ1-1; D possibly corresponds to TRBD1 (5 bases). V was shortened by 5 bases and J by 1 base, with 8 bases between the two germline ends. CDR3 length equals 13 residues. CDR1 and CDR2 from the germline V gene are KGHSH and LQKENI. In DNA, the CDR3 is TGTGCCAGCTCAGGGGCTAGGAACACTGAAGCTTTCTTT. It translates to CASSGARNTEAFF.